These 21 T cell receptor beta chains share one sample of origin, sequenced in a study of T cell repertoires in cytomegalovirus infection. MiXCR, run by TCRdb on the reads, gives a single entry per CDR3 protein. There are approximately 500,000 distinct CDR3 sequences in the sample; approximately 15% occur only once, and 20% to 30% lies in the top ten. Sequencing input: CD8+ T cells from PBMCs. Receptor source: a human donor in good health (CMV status not recorded). Some clones in this sample may be carry-over from other donors' samples.

In this sample, this clonotype turned up a few times. The chain joins TRBV6-4 to TRBJ1-2; D might be TRBD1 (6 bases). The V gene lost 2 bases and the J gene lost 2 bases, with 12 bases spanning the gap. The germline V gene has CDR1 MRHNA and CDR2 SNTAGT. This CDR3 contains 15 residues. The CDR3 sequence is CASSDTRTGNYGYTF. Here the CDR3 DNA reads TGTGCCAGCAGTGACACTCGAACAGGGAACTATGGCTACACCTTC.

This clonotype was detected only a few times. This chain links TRBV25-1 with TRBJ1-2; 10 nucleotides line up with TRBD1. Trimming at V came to 4 bases and at J to 6 bases, leaving 14 bases not matched to a gene. Per germline, CDR1 MGHDK and CDR2 SYGVNS. The CDR3 has 17 residues. In DNA, the CDR3 is TGTGCCAGCAGTGTATTAGGAGAAGGACAGGGGGGACATGGCTACACCTTC. As protein: CASSVLGEGQGGHGYTF.

This clonotype was detected many times. This chain joins TRBV5-1 and TRBJ2-3; tentatively, D is TRBD1 (7 bases). V lost 3 bases to trimming and J lost 0 bases, with 11 bases between them. The CDR3 loop spans 15 amino acids. Germline CDR1 and CDR2: SGHRS and YFSETQ. The CDR3: CASSSQGTSTDTQYF. CDR3 in DNA: TGCGCCAGCAGCTCACAGGGGACTAGCACAGATACGCAGTATTTT.

The rearrangement joins TRBV27 to TRBJ2-3; 14 nucleotides agree with TRBD2. This CDR3 spans 20 amino acids. Unmatched junction bases numbered 19, after V lost 5 bases and J lost 6 bases. The germline V gene encodes CDR1 MNHEY and CDR2 SMNVEV (reference sequence). The CDR3 DNA follows: TGTGCCAGCAGTCGCAAAAGTCCCCCGGGACTAGCGGGAGTTGGGGATACGCAGTATTTT. Its translation is CASSRKSPPGLAGVGDTQYF.

This clonotype has ten or more counts. The chain uses TRBV10-3 and TRBJ1-2; D might be TRBD1 (5 bases). CDR3 length: 15 amino acids. V dropped 7 bases and J dropped 5 bases, with 20 bases sitting between them. Germline V gives CDR1 ENHRY, CDR2 SYGVKD. This CDR3 reads CAITAMGVIGYGYTF. For the CDR3, the DNA is TGTGCCATCACGGCCATGGGGGTGATCGGATATGGCTACACCTTC.

This clonotype appeared many times. The V call is TRBV19, the J call TRBJ2-1; 8 bases line up with TRBD2. The junction had 8 bases not matched to a gene; V was cut back by 9 bases and J by 4 bases. This CDR3 region has 14 residues. The germline gives CDR1 LNHDA, CDR2 SQIVND (reference sequence). CDR3 DNA: TGTGCCAGCTTAGCGGGGAAAAATTACAATGAGCAGTTCTTC. As protein: CASLAGKNYNEQFF.

A word on this clonotype: A much larger clone is a single base away; this may be a read error. The final CDR3 position lacks the conserved phenylalanine or tryptophan, pointing to a likely read error. This chain joins TRBV11-2 and TRBJ2-7; the D gene is possibly TRBD1 (6 bases). The CDR3 totals 16 residues. CDR1 and CDR2 (germline): SGHAT, FQNNGV. With 4 bases removed from V and 7 bases from J, the gap between germline ends came to 23 bases. CDR3 sequence reads: CASSWGPRKGTTEQYL. The CDR3 region has the DNA TGTGCCAGCAGCTGGGGGCCGAGGAAGGGCACTACGGAGCAGTACTTA.

The chain recombines TRBV27 with TRBJ1-6; TRBD1 matches 8 bases. The V gene's germline CDR1 is MNHEY and CDR2 SMNVEV (reference sequence). The CDR3 contains 14 residues. Losses at the gene ends were 4 bases for V and 6 bases for J; bases not matched to a gene: 2. The CDR3 nucleotides are TGTGCCAGCAGTTGGACAGGGAGTAATTCACCCCTCCACTTT. Translated, it gives CASSWTGSNSPLHF.

This clonotype was seen ten or more times. The chain is built from TRBV7-8 and TRBJ2-3; 9 bases match TRBD2. V lost 0 bases and J lost 6; bases outside the gene matches: 7. Germline V gene sequence: CDR1 SGHVS, CDR2 FQNEAQ. This CDR3 is built from 16 residues. The CDR3 nucleotides read TGTGCCAGCAGCTTAGCCACTAGGACTAGCGAGGATACGCAGTATTTT. It specifies CASSLATRTSEDTQYF.

This clonotype was seen ten or more times. This chain uses TRBV27 with TRBJ2-1; D might be TRBD1 or TRBD2, each matching 5 bases. CDR3 length: 15 residues. V was shortened by 7 bases and J by 4 bases, with 17 bases between the two germline ends. Germline V lookup: CDR1 MNHEY, CDR2 SMNVEV (reference sequence). CDR3 in DNA: TGTGCCAGCACCGGACACCGGGAACCATACAATGAGCAGTTCTTC. Amino acids: CASTGHREPYNEQFF.

This clonotype has at least ten counts. This chain joins TRBV10-3 and TRBJ2-2; 9 positions match TRBD2. V trimming: 7 bases; J trimming: 5 bases; junction bases outside the gene matches: 5. Germline assignment: CDR1 ENHRY and CDR2 SYGVKD. The CDR3 runs to 14 residues. In DNA, the CDR3 is TGTGCCATCAAAGCGGGGGGAGGGACCGGGGAGCTGTTTTTT. Its translation is CAIKAGGGTGELFF.

This clonotype was observed at least ten times. J is TRBJ2-2 and V is TRBV27, with D unresolved. The CDR3 sequence is 16 residues long. The V end was cut by 3 bases, the J end by 0 bases, with 11 bases between. Germline CDR1 MNHEY, CDR2 SMNVEV (reference sequence). CDR3 residues: CASSFWQASNTGELFF. CDR3 in DNA: TGTGCCAGCAGTTTTTGGCAGGCCTCGAACACCGGGGAGCTGTTTTTT.

The sample holds a few counts of this clonotype. This chain joins TRBV9 and TRBJ2-2, with D possibly TRBD1 on 5 matching bases. Germline values: CDR1 SGDLS, CDR2 YYNGEE. Trimming left V 7 bases short and J 5 bases short, with 15 bases between. CDR3 length: 14 amino acids. CDR3 protein: CASAPPQGTGELFF. The DNA of the CDR3 is TGTGCCAGCGCTCCCCCCCAGGGAACCGGGGAGCTGTTTTTT.

The table lists this clonotype with many counts. This chain connects TRBV28 to TRBJ2-2; 9 positions agree with TRBD1. This CDR3 contains 17 residues. Germline V CDR1 and CDR2: MDHEN, SYDVKM. Losses at the gene ends were 4 bases for V and 2 bases for J; bases not matched to a gene: 8. The CDR3 DNA sequence: TGTGCCAGCAGTTACCCGTTGGACAGGGGAAACACCGGGGAGCTGTTTTTT. Translating gives CASSYPLDRGNTGELFF.

This clonotype was recorded many times. This chain links TRBV7-9 with TRBJ2-3, with 7 bases aligning to TRBD2. J gave up 5 bases and V 5 bases, and 13 bases lay outside the gene matches. CDR3 length equals 16 residues. CDR1 and CDR2 from the germline V gene are SEHNR and FQNEAQ (reference sequence). Here the CDR3 DNA reads TGTGCCAGCAGCCCCCCAGCGGGGACTGAAGGAGATACGCAGTATTTT. Its translation: CASSPPAGTEGDTQYF. Looking up the rest from reference TRBV7-9 and TRBJ2-3 gives the full variable domain: DTGVSQNPRHKITKRGQNVTFRCDPISEHNRLYWYRQTLGQGPEFLTYFQNEAQLEKSRLLSDRFSAERPKGSFSTLEIQRTEQGDSAMYLCASSPPAGTEGDTQYFGPGTRLTVL.

The chain combines TRBV19 with TRBJ1-2; weak D call: TRBD1 (5 bases). From germline, CDR1 is LNHDA and CDR2 SQIVND (reference sequence). The length of the CDR3 is 15 residues. Trimming pared 9 bases from V and 2 bases from J, leaving 19 bases between. CDR3 sequence (DNA): TGTGCCAGCAACTTTTTGCTGACAGCCAACTATGGCTACACCTTC. Protein sequence: CASNFLLTANYGYTF. The full variable domain, rest sourced from reference TRBV19 and TRBJ1-2, is DGGITQSPKYLFRKEGQNVTLSCEQNLNHDAMYWYRQDPGQGLRLIYYSQIVNDFQKGDIAEGYSVSREKKESFPLTVTSAQKNPTAFYLCASNFLLTANYGYTFGSGTRLTVV.

A few counts support this clonotype. The chain carries TRBV27 and TRBJ2-2; D might be TRBD1 or TRBD2, each matching 6 bases. In germline, CDR1 is MNHEY, CDR2 SMNVEV (reference sequence). The ends were cut back, 5 bases at V and 4 bases at J, with 23 bases in the middle. The CDR3 is 18 amino acids. The CDR3 nucleotides read TGTGCCAGCAGTCAAATTAAGGGGGGAGGAGGTTTCACCGGGGAGCTGTTTTTT. Translation: CASSQIKGGGGFTGELFF.

In its sample, this clonotype was seen many times. The V gene is TRBV7-8, the J gene TRBJ2-6; D is undetermined. With 1 base removed from V and 0 bases from J, the gap between germline ends came to 10 bases. The germline V gene has CDR1 SGHVS and CDR2 FQNEAQ. The CDR3 contains 17 residues. This chain's CDR3 is CASSLEIIHSGANVLTF. The CDR3 DNA is TGTGCCAGCAGCTTAGAAATAATTCACTCTGGGGCCAACGTCCTGACTTTC. Full variable domain (remainder filled in from reference TRBV7-8 and TRBJ2-6): GAGVSQSPRYKVAKRGQDVALRCDPISGHVSLFWYQQALGQGPEFLTYFQNEAQLDKSGLPSDRFFAERPEGSVSTLKIQRTQQEDSAVYLCASSLEIIHSGANVLTFGAGSRLTVL.

This clonotype was found many times. The chain is built from TRBV11-2 and TRBJ1-5, with 7 bases aligning to TRBD1. CDR1 is SGHAT and CDR2 is FQNNGV in the germline V gene. V lost 9 bases to trimming and J lost 1 base; unmatched junction nucleotides: 6. This CDR3 spans 14 amino acids. The CDR3 sequence: CASKRQGSNQPQHF. The CDR3, as DNA: TGTGCCAGTAAAAGACAGGGCAGCAATCAGCCCCAGCATTTT.

The sample holds a few counts of this clonotype. The chain is built from TRBV7-3 and TRBJ2-1; 9 bases agree with TRBD1. Per the germline V gene, CDR1 is SGHTA and CDR2 is FQGTGA. The CDR3 is 15 amino acids. The trim removed 4 bases at V and 3 bases at J, leaving 4 bases unmatched. The CDR3 loop is CASSSTGGGYNEQFF. Here the CDR3 DNA reads TGTGCCAGCAGCTCCACAGGGGGCGGCTACAATGAGCAGTTCTTC.

This clonotype was recorded a few times. The chain combines TRBV19 with TRBJ2-7; possible D gene TRBD1, 7 bases. V was trimmed by 6 bases and J by 1 base, leaving 16 bases between them. There are 15 residues in the CDR3. Per the germline V gene, CDR1 is LNHDA and CDR2 is SQIVND (reference sequence). The CDR3 loop reads CASRQEGQQSYEQYF. CDR3 in DNA: TGTGCCAGTAGACAGGAGGGACAGCAATCCTACGAGCAGTACTTC.